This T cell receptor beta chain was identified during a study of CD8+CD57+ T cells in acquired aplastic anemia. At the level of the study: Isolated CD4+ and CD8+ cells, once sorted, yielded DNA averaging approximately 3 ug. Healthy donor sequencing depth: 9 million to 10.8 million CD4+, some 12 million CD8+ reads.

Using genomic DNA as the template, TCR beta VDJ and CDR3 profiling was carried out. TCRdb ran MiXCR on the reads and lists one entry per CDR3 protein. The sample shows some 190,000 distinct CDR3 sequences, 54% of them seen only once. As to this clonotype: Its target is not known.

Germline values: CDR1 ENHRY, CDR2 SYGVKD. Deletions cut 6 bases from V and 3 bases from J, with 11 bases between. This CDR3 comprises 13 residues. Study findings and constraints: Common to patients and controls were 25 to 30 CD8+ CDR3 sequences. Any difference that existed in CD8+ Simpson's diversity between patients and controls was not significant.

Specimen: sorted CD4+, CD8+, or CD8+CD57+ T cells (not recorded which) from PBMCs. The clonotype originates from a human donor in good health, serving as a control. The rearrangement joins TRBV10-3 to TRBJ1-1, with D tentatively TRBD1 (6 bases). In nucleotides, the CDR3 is TGTGCCATCAGCACGACAGGTTACACTGAAGCTTTCTTT. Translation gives CAISTTGYTEAFF.